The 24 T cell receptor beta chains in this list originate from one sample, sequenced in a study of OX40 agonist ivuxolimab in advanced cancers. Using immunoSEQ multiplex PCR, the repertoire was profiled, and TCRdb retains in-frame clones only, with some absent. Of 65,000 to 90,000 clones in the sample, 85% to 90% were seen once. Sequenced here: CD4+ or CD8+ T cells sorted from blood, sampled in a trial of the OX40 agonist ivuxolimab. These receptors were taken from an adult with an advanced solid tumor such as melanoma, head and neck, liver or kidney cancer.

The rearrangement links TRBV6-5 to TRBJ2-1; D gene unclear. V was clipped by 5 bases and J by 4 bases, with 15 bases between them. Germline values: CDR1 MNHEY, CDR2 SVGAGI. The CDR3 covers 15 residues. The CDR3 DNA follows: TGTGCCAGCAGTAATGGGCCAGGTCCATACAATGAGCAGTTCTTC. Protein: CASSNGPGPYNEQFF.

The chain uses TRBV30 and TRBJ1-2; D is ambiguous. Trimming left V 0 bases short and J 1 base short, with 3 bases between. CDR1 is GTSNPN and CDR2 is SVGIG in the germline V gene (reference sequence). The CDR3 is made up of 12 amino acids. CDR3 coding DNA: TGTGCCTGGAGTGTAATTAACTATGGCTACACCTTC. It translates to CAWSVINYGYTF.

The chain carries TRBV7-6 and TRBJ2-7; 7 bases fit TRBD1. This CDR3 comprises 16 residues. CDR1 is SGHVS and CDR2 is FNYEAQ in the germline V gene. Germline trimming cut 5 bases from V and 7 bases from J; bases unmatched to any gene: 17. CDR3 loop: CASSVREQGSSREQYF. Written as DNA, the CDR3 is TGTGCCAGCAGCGTTAGAGAACAGGGGTCTTCTCGGGAGCAGTACTTC.

The CDR3, as DNA: TGTGCCAGCAGTCGGGCCGGAGGGTACCAAGAGACCCAGTACTTC. It encodes CASSRAGGYQETQYF. V is TRBV28 and J is TRBJ2-5, with a weak D call TRBD2 (6 bases). V was shortened by 5 bases and J by 0 bases, with 13 bases between the two germline ends. Germline CDR1 reads MDHEN; CDR2 reads SYDVKM. This CDR3 is 15 amino acids long.

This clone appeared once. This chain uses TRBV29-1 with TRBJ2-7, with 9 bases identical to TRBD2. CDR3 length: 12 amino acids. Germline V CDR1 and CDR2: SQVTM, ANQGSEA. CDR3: CDRLQREDEQYF. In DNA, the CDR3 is TGCGATAGGCTCCAGCGGGAGGACGAGCAGTACTTC.

The CDR3 DNA follows: TGTGCCAGCAGGGGCCCAATGTGGGGCCTGGATGAGCAGTTCTTC. Translated, it gives CASRGPMWGLDEQFF. The V gene is TRBV5-8, the J gene TRBJ2-1, with a tentative D call TRBD1 (5 bases). Germline CDR1 and CDR2: SGHTS and YDEGEE. CDR3 length: 15 amino acids. V was clipped by 5 bases and J by 8 bases, with 20 bases between them.

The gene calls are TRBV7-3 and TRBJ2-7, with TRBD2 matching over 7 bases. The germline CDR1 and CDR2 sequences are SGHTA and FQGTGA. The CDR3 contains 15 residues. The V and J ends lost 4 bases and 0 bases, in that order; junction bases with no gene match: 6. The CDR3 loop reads CASSSAGSLSYEQYF. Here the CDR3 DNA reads TGTGCCAGCAGCTCAGCGGGGTCCCTCTCCTACGAGCAGTACTTC.

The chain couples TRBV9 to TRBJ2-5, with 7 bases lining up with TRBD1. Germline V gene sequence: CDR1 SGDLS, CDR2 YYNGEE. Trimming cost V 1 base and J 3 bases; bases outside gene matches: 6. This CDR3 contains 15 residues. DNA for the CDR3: TGTGCCAGCAGCGTACGGACAGGCCGGGAAGAGACCCAGTACTTC. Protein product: CASSVRTGREETQYF.

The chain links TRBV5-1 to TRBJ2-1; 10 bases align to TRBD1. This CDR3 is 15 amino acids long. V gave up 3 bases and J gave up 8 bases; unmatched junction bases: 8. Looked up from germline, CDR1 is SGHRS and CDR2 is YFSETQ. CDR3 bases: TGCGCCAGCAGCTCAGGACAGGGGGGGACCGATGAGCAGTTCTTC. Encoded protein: CASSSGQGGTDEQFF.

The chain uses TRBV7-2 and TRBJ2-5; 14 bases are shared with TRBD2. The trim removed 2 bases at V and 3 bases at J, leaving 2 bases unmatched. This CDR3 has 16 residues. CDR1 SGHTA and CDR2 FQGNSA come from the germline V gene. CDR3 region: CASSLRTSGGKETQYF. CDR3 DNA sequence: TGTGCCAGCAGCTTAAGGACTAGCGGGGGGAAAGAGACCCAGTACTTC.

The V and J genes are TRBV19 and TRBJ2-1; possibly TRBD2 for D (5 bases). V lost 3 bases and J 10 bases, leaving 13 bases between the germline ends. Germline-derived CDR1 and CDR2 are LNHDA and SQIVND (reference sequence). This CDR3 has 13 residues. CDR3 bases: TGTGCCAGTAGTATTGGTGGCCGGAGGGAGCAGTTCTTC. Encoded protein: CASSIGGRREQFF.

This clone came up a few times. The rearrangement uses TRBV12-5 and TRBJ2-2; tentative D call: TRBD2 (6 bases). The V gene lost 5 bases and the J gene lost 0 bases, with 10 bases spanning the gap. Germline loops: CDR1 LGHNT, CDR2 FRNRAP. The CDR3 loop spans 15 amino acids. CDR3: CASGRDWANTGELFF. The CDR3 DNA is TGTGCTAGTGGTCGGGACTGGGCGAACACCGGGGAGCTGTTTTTT. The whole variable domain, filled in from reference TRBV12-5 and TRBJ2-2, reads DARVTQTPRHKVTEMGQEVTMRCQPILGHNTVFWYRQTMMQGLELLAYFRNRAPLDDSGMPKDRFSAEMPDATLATLKIQPSEPRDSAVYFCASGRDWANTGELFFGEGSRLTVL.

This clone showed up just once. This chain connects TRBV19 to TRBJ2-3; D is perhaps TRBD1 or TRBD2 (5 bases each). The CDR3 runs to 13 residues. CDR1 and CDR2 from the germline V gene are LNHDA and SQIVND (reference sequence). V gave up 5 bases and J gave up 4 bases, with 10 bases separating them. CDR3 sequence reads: CASSDRGSDTQYF. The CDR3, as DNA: TGTGCCAGTAGTGACAGAGGGTCAGATACGCAGTATTTT.

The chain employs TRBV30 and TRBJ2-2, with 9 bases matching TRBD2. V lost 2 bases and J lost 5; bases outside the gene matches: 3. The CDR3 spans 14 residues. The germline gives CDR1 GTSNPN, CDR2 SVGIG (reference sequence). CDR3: CAWSRLAETGELFF. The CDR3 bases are TGTGCCTGGAGTCGACTAGCGGAGACCGGGGAGCTGTTTTTT.

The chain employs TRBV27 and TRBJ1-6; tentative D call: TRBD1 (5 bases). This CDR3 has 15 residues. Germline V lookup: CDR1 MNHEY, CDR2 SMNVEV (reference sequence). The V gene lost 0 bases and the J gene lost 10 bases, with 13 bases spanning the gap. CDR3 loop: CASSLSQQGESPLHF. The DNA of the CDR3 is TGTGCCAGCAGTTTATCCCAGCAGGGTGAATCACCCCTCCACTTT.

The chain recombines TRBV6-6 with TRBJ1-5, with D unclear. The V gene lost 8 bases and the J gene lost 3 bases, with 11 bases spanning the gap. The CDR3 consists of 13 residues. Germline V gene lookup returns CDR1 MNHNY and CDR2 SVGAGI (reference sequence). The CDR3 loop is CASLRTLNQPQHF. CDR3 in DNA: TGTGCCAGCCTCCGGACCCTCAATCAGCCCCAGCATTTT.

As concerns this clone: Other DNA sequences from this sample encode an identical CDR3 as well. CDR3 sequence reads: CASSLGQTQETQYF. Written as DNA, the CDR3 is TGCGCCAGCAGCTTGGGACAGACCCAAGAGACCCAGTACTTC. This chain connects TRBV5-1 to TRBJ2-5, with D possibly being TRBD1 (5 bases). The CDR3 is 14 amino acids. The germline V gene has CDR1 SGHRS and CDR2 YFSETQ. V lost 0 bases to trimming and J lost 1 base, with 7 bases between them.

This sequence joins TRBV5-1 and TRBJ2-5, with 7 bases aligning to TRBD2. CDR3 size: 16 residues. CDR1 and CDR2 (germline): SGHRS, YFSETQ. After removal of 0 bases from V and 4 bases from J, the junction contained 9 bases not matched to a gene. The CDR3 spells CASSLARGRRGETQYF. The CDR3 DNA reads TGCGCCAGCAGCTTGGCCCGCGGGAGAAGAGGAGAGACCCAGTACTTC.

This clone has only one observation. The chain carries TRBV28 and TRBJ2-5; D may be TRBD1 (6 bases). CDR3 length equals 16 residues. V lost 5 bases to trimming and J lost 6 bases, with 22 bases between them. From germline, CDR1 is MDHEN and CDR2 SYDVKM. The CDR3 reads CASSPNDRGGGQTQYF. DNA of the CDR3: TGTGCCAGCAGTCCAAATGACCGAGGGGGTGGACAGACCCAGTACTTC.

CDR3 coding DNA: TGTGCCACCAGGGACACGGTTAATGAAAAACTGTTTTTT. Translated: CATRDTVNEKLFF. The rearrangement joins TRBV2 to TRBJ1-4, with D possibly TRBD1 on 6 matching bases. The CDR3 length is 13 residues. Germline V gene sequence: CDR1 SNHLY, CDR2 FYNNEI. Trimming cost V 10 bases and J 4 bases, with 13 bases left between them.

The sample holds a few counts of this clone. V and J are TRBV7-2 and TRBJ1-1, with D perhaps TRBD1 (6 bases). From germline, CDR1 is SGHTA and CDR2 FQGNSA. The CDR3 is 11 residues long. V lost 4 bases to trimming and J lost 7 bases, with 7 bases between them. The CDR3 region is CASSWTDEAFF. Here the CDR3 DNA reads TGTGCCAGCAGCTGGACAGATGAAGCTTTCTTT.

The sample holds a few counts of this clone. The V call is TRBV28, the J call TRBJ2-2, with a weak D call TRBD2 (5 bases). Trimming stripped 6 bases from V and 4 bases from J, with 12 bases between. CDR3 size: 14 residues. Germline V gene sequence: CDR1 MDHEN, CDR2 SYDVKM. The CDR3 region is CASSRERVTGELFF. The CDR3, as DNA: TGTGCCAGCAGCCGGGAAAGGGTCACCGGGGAGCTGTTTTTT.

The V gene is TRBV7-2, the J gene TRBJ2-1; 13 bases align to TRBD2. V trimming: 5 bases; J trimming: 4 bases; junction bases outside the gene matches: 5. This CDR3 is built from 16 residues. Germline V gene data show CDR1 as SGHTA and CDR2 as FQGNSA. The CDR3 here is CASSQTLAGGYNEQFF. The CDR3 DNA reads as TGTGCCAGCAGCCAGACACTAGCGGGAGGGTACAATGAGCAGTTCTTC.

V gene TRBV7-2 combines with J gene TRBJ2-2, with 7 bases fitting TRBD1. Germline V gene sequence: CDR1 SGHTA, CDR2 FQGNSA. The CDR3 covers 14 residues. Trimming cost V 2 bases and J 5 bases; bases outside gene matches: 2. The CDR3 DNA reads TGTGCCAGCAGCTTACCGGGACAGACCGGGGAGCTGTTTTTT. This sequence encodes CASSLPGQTGELFF.